This note documents a single TCR beta chain sequence. The study drew participants aged about 18 to 89 years from 20 to 30 US areas. This sample is drawn from a study of blood T cell repertoires in COVID-19. The overall study: Collection of acute and convalescent COVID-19 samples took place in the United States, Italy and Spain. PBMCs, B-cell-depleted T cells, or T cells provided the cDNA or gDNA that made up the material.

This CDR3 region has 15 residues. V was pared by 4 bases and J by 3 bases, with 10 bases between. Germline loops: CDR1 MDHEN, CDR2 SYDVKM. The authors' processing: From reference gene primer amplification, estimates of nucleated cell counts were derived. The protocol was immunoSEQ multiplex PCR, while the TCRdb copy is restricted to in-frame clones and leaves out a portion. V and J calls and clone size are as listed in that table; D and trimming were resolved from the DNA. The repertoire includes more than 200,000 clones, about 85% of them detected once, and 9.5% to 14% sits in the top ten. Sequenced material: PBMCs or T cells enriched from blood (not recorded which). This TCR came from a man younger than 45 who had recovered from COVID-19. This chain joins TRBV28 and TRBJ2-6, with D possibly being TRBD2 (5 bases). The CDR3 DNA follows: TGTGCCAGCAGTTCTGAGGGTGGTGGGGCCAACGTCCTGACTTTC. It yields the protein CASSSEGGGANVLTF.